Listed below are T cell receptor beta chains from one sample, sequenced in a study of graft-versus-host responses after intestinal transplantation. Sequenced by immunoSEQ multiplex PCR; TCRdb stores in-frame clones only, minus some. Of 6,000 to 8,000 clones listed, 30% to 35% are singletons. Sequenced here: alloreactive CD8+ T cells from a mixed lymphocyte reaction culture, sampled before transplantation. Source of these receptors: a human patient who was an organ donor for intestinal transplantation. Each CDR3 is given with its conserved first and last residue. Each record gives: clone size, V gene, D gene, J gene, CDR3 DNA, CDR3 protein. A D gene is named only where the DNA matches it firmly. Only some rows state a clone size, as once, few, many or a class for expanded clones.

clone_size: -
v_call: TRBV5-4
d_call: TRBD2
j_call: TRBJ2-2
cdr3_nt: TGTGCCAGCAGCCAAGCCCGGGGGGAAACAGAGCTGTTTTTT
cdr3_aa: CASSQARGETELFF

clone_size: -
v_call: TRBV7-2
d_call: -
j_call: TRBJ2-1
cdr3_nt: TGCGCCAGCAGCCAAGATCGGAGCTCCTACAATGAGCAGTTCTTC
cdr3_aa: CASSQDRSSYNEQFF

clone_size: few
v_call: TRBV7-9
d_call: -
j_call: TRBJ1-2
cdr3_nt: TGTGCCAGCAGCTTACCTCTGCTAGACCTCTATGGCTACACCTTC
cdr3_aa: CASSLPLLDLYGYTF

clone_size: many
v_call: TRBV7-3
d_call: -
j_call: TRBJ2-3
cdr3_nt: TGTGCCAGCAGCTCGTTGGGGGGGGCAACAGATACGCAGTATTTT
cdr3_aa: CASSSLGGATDTQYF

clone_size: -
v_call: TRBV7-4
d_call: TRBD2
j_call: TRBJ2-1
cdr3_nt: TGTGCCAGCAGCGCCTCTAGCGGGGCCACCGCGTGGGAGGATGAGCAGTTCTTC
cdr3_aa: CASSASSGATAWEDEQFF

clone_size: -
v_call: TRBV21-1
d_call: -
j_call: TRBJ2-7
cdr3_nt: TGTGCCAGCAGCAGGACAACGGGGGTATTATCCTACGAGCAGTACTTC
cdr3_aa: CASSRTTGVLSYEQYF

clone_size: few
v_call: TRBV28
d_call: TRBD2
j_call: TRBJ2-3
cdr3_nt: TGTGCCAGCAGTTCGGAACCGTGGGACTATAGTAATACGCAGTATTTT
cdr3_aa: CASSSEPWDYSNTQYF

clone_size: -
v_call: TRBV4-1
d_call: -
j_call: TRBJ1-6
cdr3_nt: TGCGCCAGCAACCAAAAGTACGGATCCTATAATTCACCCCTCCACTTT
cdr3_aa: CASNQKYGSYNSPLHF

clone_size: few
v_call: TRBV30
d_call: TRBD1
j_call: TRBJ1-1
cdr3_nt: TGTGCCTGGAGTGTAGGGGGCGGTACTGAAGCTTTCTTT
cdr3_aa: CAWSVGGGTEAFF

clone_size: -
v_call: TRBV6-1
d_call: -
j_call: TRBJ2-1
cdr3_nt: TGTGCCAGCAGTGAAAACTACAATGAGCAGTTCTTC
cdr3_aa: CASSENYNEQFF

clone_size: -
v_call: TRBV6-1
d_call: TRBD1
j_call: TRBJ2-6
cdr3_nt: TGTGCCAGCAGTGCGGGACAGGCCTCTGGGGCCAACGTCCTGACTTTC
cdr3_aa: CASSAGQASGANVLTF

clone_size: -
v_call: TRBV5-4
d_call: TRBD1
j_call: TRBJ1-6
cdr3_nt: TGCGCCAGCAGCCAGGGGACAGCAGGGGATTCACCCCTCCACTTT
cdr3_aa: CASSQGTAGDSPLHF

clone_size: -
v_call: TRBV11-3
d_call: -
j_call: TRBJ1-2
cdr3_nt: TGTGCCAGCAGCTTAGCGGGCGTGGAGGGCTACACCTTC
cdr3_aa: CASSLAGVEGYTF

clone_size: few
v_call: TRBV27
d_call: -
j_call: TRBJ1-6
cdr3_nt: TGTGCCAGCAGTTCGCAGGGAGGGCTGACCCCTTTCTATAATTCACCCCTCCACTTT
cdr3_aa: CASSSQGGLTPFYNSPLHF

clone_size: medium-sized
v_call: TRBV4-3
d_call: -
j_call: TRBJ2-7
cdr3_nt: TGCGCCAGCAGCCAAGATCAAGGGACCTACGAGCAGTACTTC
cdr3_aa: CASSQDQGTYEQYF

clone_size: few
v_call: TRBV6-5
d_call: -
j_call: TRBJ1-5
cdr3_nt: TGTGCCAGCAGTTACATGGGTGGATCAGGGCCCCAGCATTTT
cdr3_aa: CASSYMGGSGPQHF

clone_size: medium-sized
v_call: TRBV7-9
d_call: -
j_call: TRBJ2-7
cdr3_nt: TGTGCCAGCAGCTTATGGGTGTTCGAGCAGTACTTC
cdr3_aa: CASSLWVFEQYF

clone_size: few
v_call: TRBV11-2
d_call: TRBD2
j_call: TRBJ2-1
cdr3_nt: TGTGCCAGCAGCTTTTGGATAGCGGGGGCCTACAATGAGCAGTTCTTC
cdr3_aa: CASSFWIAGAYNEQFF

clone_size: -
v_call: TRBV6-1
d_call: -
j_call: TRBJ2-1
cdr3_nt: TGTGCCAGCAGGGGAGGGGTACAGGGTCATGAGCAGTTCTTC
cdr3_aa: CASRGGVQGHEQFF

clone_size: few
v_call: TRBV4-3
d_call: -
j_call: TRBJ1-2
cdr3_nt: TGCGCCAGCAGCCAAGTCGGATCTAACTATGGCTACACCTTC
cdr3_aa: CASSQVGSNYGYTF

clone_size: few
v_call: TRBV2
d_call: TRBD1
j_call: TRBJ2-2
cdr3_nt: TGTGCCAGCACCGACAGGGGGGAGGGAACCGGGGAGCTGTTTTTT
cdr3_aa: CASTDRGEGTGELFF

clone_size: few
v_call: TRBV6-8
d_call: TRBD1
j_call: TRBJ1-6
cdr3_nt: TGTGCCAGCAGCCCCGGGACAGGGGGCTTAACCCTCCACTTT
cdr3_aa: CASSPGTGGLTLHF

clone_size: -
v_call: TRBV7-3
d_call: -
j_call: TRBJ1-4
cdr3_nt: TGTGCCAGCAGCAGCTACCGGGACCCAAGGAGGGAAAAACTGTTTTTT
cdr3_aa: CASSSYRDPRREKLFF

clone_size: -
v_call: TRBV15
d_call: TRBD1
j_call: TRBJ2-7
cdr3_nt: TGTGCCACCAGCTTCCTTGGGACAGGGATGGAGCAGTACTTC
cdr3_aa: CATSFLGTGMEQYF

clone_size: few
v_call: TRBV5-4
d_call: TRBD1
j_call: TRBJ2-7
cdr3_nt: TGCGCCAGCAGCCAAAACAGGGGGCGCGAGCAGTACTTC
cdr3_aa: CASSQNRGREQYF

clone_size: -
v_call: TRBV10-3
d_call: -
j_call: TRBJ1-5
cdr3_nt: TGTGCCATCAGTAGGGGATGGCTGGGTCAGCCCCAGCATTTT
cdr3_aa: CAISRGWLGQPQHF